The rows below give T cell receptor beta chains drawn from one sample of a study of control samples from healthy donors and cancer patients. The data were produced by immunoSEQ multiplex PCR, yet TCRdb's version contains in-frame clones alone and is incomplete. The sample lists 150,000 to 200,000 clones, around 88% occurring once. Material: blood. The receptors here all came from a young woman in good health. Both conserved end residues are part of each CDR3. D genes are given only for firm matches. Only part of the rows carry a size: once, few, many, or a class if the clone is expanded.

D gene	clone size	J gene	V gene	CDR3 DNA	CDR3 protein
TRBD1	.	TRBJ2-7	TRBV12-5	TGTGCTAGTGGTTTGGACAGGGGAAGGTCATACGAGCAGTACTTC	CASGLDRGRSYEQYF
.	.	TRBJ1-3	TRBV6-5	TGTGCCAGCAGAAAGGGGACCCTACCTGGAAACACCATATATTTT	CASRKGTLPGNTIYF
.	.	TRBJ2-7	TRBV6-5	TGTGCCAGCAGCCGCCAGGGTGGCGAGCAGTACTTC	CASSRQGGEQYF
.	many	TRBJ1-6	TRBV18	TGTGCCAGCTCACCCCAGGTGAATTCACCCCTCCACTTT	CASSPQVNSPLHF
TRBD1	.	TRBJ2-2	TRBV4-1	TGCGCCAGCAGCCAAGTCTCGGACAGGATAGAGCTGTTTTTT	CASSQVSDRIELFF
.	few	TRBJ2-3	TRBV5-1	TGCGCCAGCAGCTTGAATGTTGGGGGTACGCAGTATTTT	CASSLNVGGTQYF
.	.	TRBJ2-7	TRBV5-1	TGCGCCAGCAGCTTGGGTGTTGGCGAGCAGTACTTC	CASSLGVGEQYF
TRBD2	.	TRBJ2-3	TRBV28	TGTGCCAGCAGTCCCTACGGAGCGGGAGGTGGAGATACGCAGTATTTT	CASSPYGAGGGDTQYF
TRBD2	.	TRBJ2-3	TRBV6-4	TGTGCCAGCAGTGACTCGGCGGGAGGGGTAGATACGCAGTATTTT	CASSDSAGGVDTQYF
.	.	TRBJ2-1	TRBV9	TGTGCCAGCAGCGTAGTAGGCATCTCCTACAATGAGCAGTTCTTC	CASSVVGISYNEQFF
.	.	TRBJ2-3	TRBV9	TGTGCCAGCAGCGTAGGTCCCACAGATACGCAGTATTTT	CASSVGPTDTQYF
.	.	TRBJ2-3	TRBV6-5	TGTGCCAGCAGTTACGGCAGGGACACAGATACGCAGTATTTT	CASSYGRDTDTQYF
.	.	TRBJ2-5	TRBV15	TGTGCCACCAGCAGAGGCGGGGGCGAGACCCAGTACTTC	CATSRGGGETQYF
.	once	TRBJ2-5	TRBV19	TGTGCCAGTAGTCGACAATCTAGTTCCGAGACCCAGTACTTC	CASSRQSSSETQYF
.	.	TRBJ2-3	TRBV6-5	TGTGCCAGCCTGGGAGTGACAGATACGCAGTATTTT	CASLGVTDTQYF
.	once	TRBJ1-5	TRBV20-1	TGCAGTGCTAGTACAGGGACGGATCAGCCCCAGCATTTT	CSASTGTDQPQHF
TRBD2	.	TRBJ2-5	TRBV10-3	TGTGCCATCAGTAAGGGACTAGCGGGGGAAAAAGAGACCCAGTACTTC	CAISKGLAGEKETQYF
.	.	TRBJ1-1	TRBV9	TGTGCCAGCAGCGGATACGACGCGAACACTGAAGCTTTCTTT	CASSGYDANTEAFF
TRBD1	.	TRBJ1-1	TRBV10-3	TGTGCCATCAGTGGGGACAGGGGTGCTGAAGCTTTCTTT	CAISGDRGAEAFF
.	.	TRBJ1-6	TRBV5-1	TGCGCCAGCAGCTTCGACAGAAACAATTCACCCCTCCACTTT	CASSFDRNNSPLHF
.	.	TRBJ1-6	TRBV18	TGTGCCAGCTCACCACGGGCCTATAATTCACCCCTCCACTTT	CASSPRAYNSPLHF
.	.	TRBJ2-1	TRBV23-1	TGCGCCAGCAGGCTACATTTTAGGGGTTGGGGAACTGAGCAGTTCTTC	CASRLHFRGWGTEQFF
TRBD1	.	TRBJ1-3	TRBV5-1	TGCGCCAGCAGCCCTGGACAGGGAAGAAACACCATATATTTT	CASSPGQGRNTIYF
.	.	TRBJ1-4	TRBV19	TGTGCCAGTAGTATGGAGGGATTTTTTGAAAAACTGTTTTTT	CASSMEGFFEKLFF
.	few	TRBJ1-1	TRBV12-3/TRBV12-4	TGTGCCAGCAGAGGGGGGACGGGCACTGAAGCTTTCTTT	CASRGGTGTEAFF
.	few	TRBJ1-2	TRBV10-3	TGTGCCTTCGCTGCGGCCCAAATGGGCGGGGACTACACCTTC	CAFAAAQMGGDYTF
TRBD1	.	TRBJ1-2	TRBV29-1	TGCAGCGTTTATCAGGGGGAGGCCTATGGCTACACCTTC	CSVYQGEAYGYTF
.	.	TRBJ1-6	TRBV2	TGTGCCAGCAGTGAAGCAGGGGGCTCCTATAATTCACCCCTCCACTTT	CASSEAGGSYNSPLHF
.	once	TRBJ1-2	TRBV19	TGTGCCAGTAGTATAGGGGCTCGAGGGACTACAGCTAACTATGGCTACACCTTC	CASSIGARGTTANYGYTF
.	.	TRBJ1-3	TRBV5-1	TGCGCCAGCAGCTTGGGGGAGGGAGGAAACACCATATATTTT	CASSLGEGGNTIYF
.	.	TRBJ2-3	TRBV27	TGTGCCAGCAGTTCTTTATTCGATACGCAGTATTTT	CASSSLFDTQYF
.	few	TRBJ2-7	TRBV9	TGTGCCAGCAGCGTAGATCCCAAGTCCTACGAGCAGTACTTC	CASSVDPKSYEQYF
.	.	TRBJ1-6	TRBV14	TGTGCCAGCAGCCGTTCTGAGAGGCAACGGAGCTCCTATAATTCACCCCTCCACTTT	CASSRSERQRSSYNSPLHF
TRBD1	.	TRBJ2-4	TRBV9	TGTGCCAGCAGCGAGCGACAGGGTGAAGAGTGGGACATTCAGTACTTC	CASSERQGEEWDIQYF
.	few	TRBJ1-2	TRBV30	TGTGCCTGGAGACGGGGGGCGCGGGGCTACACCTTC	CAWRRGARGYTF
TRBD1	.	TRBJ1-4	TRBV5-1	TGCGCCAGCAGGGGACAGGACGGCAATGAAAAACTGTTTTTT	CASRGQDGNEKLFF